The 2 T cell receptor beta chains below were found in one sample sequenced in a study of blood T cell repertoires in COVID-19. Clones were read by immunoSEQ multiplex PCR, and TCRdb kept only the in-frame ones, dropping some. The sample holds a few hundred thousand clones, approximately 86% seen once. Sequencing used peripheral blood. The receptor set was obtained from a man aged 18 to 30 with active or convalescent COVID-19.

The chain joins TRBV28 to TRBJ1-5, with D perhaps TRBD1 (6 bases). Trimming removed 9 bases from V and 5 bases from J, with 8 bases in between. CDR1 MDHEN and CDR2 SYDVKM come from the germline V gene. The CDR3 length is 11 residues. CDR3 amino acids: CASEGDQPQHF. The CDR3 DNA is TGTGCCAGTGAGGGGGATCAGCCCCAGCATTTT.

This rearrangement joins TRBV19 to TRBJ1-5, with TRBD1 matching over 7 bases. Germline CDR1 reads LNHDA; CDR2 reads SQIVND (reference sequence). The CDR3 loop spans 13 amino acids. Germline trimming cut 8 bases from V and 4 bases from J; bases unmatched to any gene: 5. In nucleotides, the CDR3 is TGTGCCAGTCGTCTCAGGGGGAATCAGCCCCAGCATTTT. The encoded protein is CASRLRGNQPQHF.